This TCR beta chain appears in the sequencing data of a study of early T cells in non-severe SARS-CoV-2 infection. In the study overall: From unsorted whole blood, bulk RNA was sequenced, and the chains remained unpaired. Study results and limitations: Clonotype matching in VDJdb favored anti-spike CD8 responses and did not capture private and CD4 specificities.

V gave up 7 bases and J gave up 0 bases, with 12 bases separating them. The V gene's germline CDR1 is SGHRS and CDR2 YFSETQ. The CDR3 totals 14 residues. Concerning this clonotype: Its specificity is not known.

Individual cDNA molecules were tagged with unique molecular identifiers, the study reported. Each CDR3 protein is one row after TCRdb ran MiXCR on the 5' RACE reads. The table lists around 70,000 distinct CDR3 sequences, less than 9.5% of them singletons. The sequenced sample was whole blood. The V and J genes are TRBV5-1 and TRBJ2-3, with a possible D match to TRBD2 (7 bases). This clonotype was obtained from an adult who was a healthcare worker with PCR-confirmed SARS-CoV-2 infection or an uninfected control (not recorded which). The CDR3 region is CASRRGGSTDTQYF. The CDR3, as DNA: TGCGCCAGCCGGAGGGGGGGAAGCACAGATACGCAGTATTTT.